Described below is a single T cell receptor beta chain sequence and its context. The V and J ends lost 1 base and 8 bases, in that order; junction bases with no gene match: 10. CDR3 size: 15 residues. CDR1 is LNHDA and CDR2 is SQIVND in the germline V gene (reference sequence). Repertoires were generated with immunoSEQ multiplex PCR, while TCRdb's copy carries only in-frame clones and drops some. The table has around 90,000 clones, 86% seen once. This specimen comes from a study of control samples from healthy donors and cancer patients. The sequence was obtained from a man aged 25-45 years in good health. The sequencing input was blood. The J gene is TRBJ1-2, the V gene TRBV19; 7 nucleotides match TRBD1. CDR3 DNA: TGTGCCAGTAGTATAGGACGAGGGGGCTATGAAGGCTACACCTTC. Its translation: CASSIGRGGYEGYTF.